This T cell receptor (beta chain) is from a study of CD8 T cells in ankylosing spondylitis. Study results and limitations: Seemingly distinctive of ankylosing spondylitis blood was a TCR beta motif formed by eight highly homologous variants.

TCRdb re-analysed the 5' RACE reads in MiXCR, keeping a single row per CDR3 protein. In the table there are around 140,000 distinct CDR3 sequences, 10% to 12% of which are singletons. V dropped 3 bases and J dropped 3 bases, with 3 bases sitting between them. Germline-derived CDR1 and CDR2 are LNHDA and SQIVND (reference sequence). This CDR3 has 12 residues. This clonotype was observed a handful of times. No antigen is known for it. The chain combines TRBV19 with TRBJ1-3; D unresolved. The sample comprised blood, either unsorted or a sorted T cell fraction (not recorded which). The clonotype originates from a female donor with ankylosing spondylitis or in good health (not recorded which). The CDR3 sequence is CASSMGGNTIYF. The CDR3 DNA follows: TGTGCCAGTAGTATGGGTGGAAACACCATATATTTT.